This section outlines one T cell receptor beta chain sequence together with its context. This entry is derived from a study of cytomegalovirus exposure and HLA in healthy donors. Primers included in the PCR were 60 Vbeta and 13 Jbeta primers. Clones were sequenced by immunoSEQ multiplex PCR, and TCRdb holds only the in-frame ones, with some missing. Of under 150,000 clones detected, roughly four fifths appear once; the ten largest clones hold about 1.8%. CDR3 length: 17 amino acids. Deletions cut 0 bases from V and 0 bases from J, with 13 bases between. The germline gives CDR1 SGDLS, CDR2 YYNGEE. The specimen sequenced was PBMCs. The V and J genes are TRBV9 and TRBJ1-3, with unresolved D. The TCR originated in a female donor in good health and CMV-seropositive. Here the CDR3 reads CASSVGGIGTSGNTIYF. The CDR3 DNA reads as TGTGCCAGCAGCGTAGGCGGCATAGGAACCTCTGGAAACACCATATATTTT.